This T cell receptor beta chain stems from a study of blood T cell repertoires in COVID-19. V gave up 0 bases and J gave up 5 bases; unmatched junction bases: 1. The CDR3 has 14 residues. CDR1 and CDR2 (germline): ENHRY, SYGVKD. The sample holds one count of this clone. Sequencing used immunoSEQ multiplex PCR; TCRdb keeps in-frame clones, though not all of them. Of roughly 100,000 clones in the sample, about 80% were seen once. This chain connects TRBV10-3 to TRBJ1-1; 9 nucleotides align to TRBD1. This receptor was obtained from a man between 60 and 75 years old with acute or convalescent COVID-19. Source material: peripheral blood. The CDR3 is CAISESGTGTEAFF. The DNA for the CDR3 is TGTGCCATCAGTGAGTCCGGGACAGGGACTGAAGCTTTCTTT.